Listed below are T cell receptor beta chains from one sample, sequenced in a study of blood T cell repertoires in COVID-19. The assay was immunoSEQ multiplex PCR, and TCRdb's table has in-frame clones only and misses some. Of 50,000 to 65,000 clones in the sample, approximately 87% are singletons; the top ten hold approximately 5%. Sequenced material: peripheral blood. The receptors stem from a middle-aged man with active COVID-19. Each CDR3 is given with its conserved first and last residue. The D gene is left open where the match is weak. Size values are once, few and many counts, or a class for expanded clones, and some rows have none.

NA	TRBV5-4	NA	15	TRBJ1-3	TGTGCCAGCAGCTTGGCCCCAGGGGAAGGAAACACCATATATTTT	CASSLAPGEGNTIYF
once	TRBV6-4	NA	12	TRBJ1-2	TGTGCCAGCAGCGACGAGAGCGGTGGCTACACCTTC	CASSDESGGYTF
NA	TRBV20-1	TRBD2	14	TRBJ2-7	TGCAGTGCTAGTAGCGGGAAGGGCGCCTACGAGCAGTACTTC	CSASSGKGAYEQYF
NA	TRBV6-6	TRBD2	15	TRBJ2-1	TGTGCCAGCAGAACGGGGGGTAGGGATTTCAATGAGCAGTTCTTC	CASRTGGRDFNEQFF
NA	TRBV12-3/TRBV12-4	NA	12	TRBJ2-1	TGTGCCAGCACCAGGGACTACAATGAGCAGTTCTTC	CASTRDYNEQFF
NA	TRBV19	NA	15	TRBJ2-3	TGTGCCAGTAGGGATCCAAACAGGGGCACAGATACGCAGTATTTT	CASRDPNRGTDTQYF
few	TRBV4-1	NA	16	TRBJ1-6	TGCGCCAGCAGCCAAGATTCCGCAGGGATTGGATCACCCCTCCACTTT	CASSQDSAGIGSPLHF
NA	TRBV7-9	NA	14	TRBJ2-2	TGTGCCAGCAGCTCACGAAGGAACAGGGGGGAGCTGTTTTTT	CASSSRRNRGELFF
few	TRBV2	NA	13	TRBJ2-7	TGTGCCAGCAGGGCCGGGTGGTCCTACGAGCAGTACTTC	CASRAGWSYEQYF
NA	TRBV24-1	NA	14	TRBJ2-5	TGTGCCACCAGTGATTCCCGGGGAGTGGAGACCCAGTACTTC	CATSDSRGVETQYF
NA	TRBV10-3	TRBD1	14	TRBJ1-3	TGTGCCATCAGTGGGGACAGTCCGACGAACACCATATATTTT	CAISGDSPTNTIYF
few	TRBV28	NA	14	TRBJ1-4	TGTGCCAGCAGTACAGGGAGCCTTAATGAAAAACTGTTTTTT	CASSTGSLNEKLFF
once	TRBV5-1	TRBD1	13	TRBJ1-2	TGCGCCAGCAGTACAGGGGGGGACTATGGCTACACCTTC	CASSTGGDYGYTF
once	TRBV6-5	NA	15	TRBJ1-2	TGTGCCAGCAGAGGGGCTGGCAGGGAAACCTATGGCTACACCTTC	CASRGAGRETYGYTF
NA	TRBV4-1	TRBD1	15	TRBJ1-5	TGCGCCAGCAGCCCTACCGACAGGGTCGATCAGCCCCAGCATTTT	CASSPTDRVDQPQHF
NA	TRBV29-1	NA	13	TRBJ2-1	TGCAGCACGGGACTCTATTCCTACAATGAGCAGTTCTTC	CSTGLYSYNEQFF